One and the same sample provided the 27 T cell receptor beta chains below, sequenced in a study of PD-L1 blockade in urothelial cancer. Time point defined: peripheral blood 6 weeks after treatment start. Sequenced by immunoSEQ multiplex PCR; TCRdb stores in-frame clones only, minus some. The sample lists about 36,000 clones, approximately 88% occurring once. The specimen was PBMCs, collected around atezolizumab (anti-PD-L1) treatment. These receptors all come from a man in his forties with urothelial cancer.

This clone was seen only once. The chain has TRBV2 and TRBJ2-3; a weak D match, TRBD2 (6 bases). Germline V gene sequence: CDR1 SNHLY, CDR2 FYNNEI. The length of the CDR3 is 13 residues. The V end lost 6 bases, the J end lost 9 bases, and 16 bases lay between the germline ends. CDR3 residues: CASSPAGPGTQYF. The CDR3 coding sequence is TGTGCCAGCAGCCCTGCGGGGCCGGGGACGCAGTATTTT.

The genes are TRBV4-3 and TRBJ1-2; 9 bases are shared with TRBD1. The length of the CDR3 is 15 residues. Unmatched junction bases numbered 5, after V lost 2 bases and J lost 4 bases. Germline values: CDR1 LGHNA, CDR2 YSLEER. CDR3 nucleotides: TGCGCCAGCAGCCAAATGGGACAGGGAGCCTATGGCTACACCTTC. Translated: CASSQMGQGAYGYTF.

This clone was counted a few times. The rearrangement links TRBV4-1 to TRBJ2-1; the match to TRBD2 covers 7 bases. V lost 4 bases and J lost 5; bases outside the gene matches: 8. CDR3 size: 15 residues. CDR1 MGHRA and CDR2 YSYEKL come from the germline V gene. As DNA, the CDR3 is TGCGCCAGCAGCCTAACGGCGGGAGACCACAATGAGCAGTTCTTC. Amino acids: CASSLTAGDHNEQFF.

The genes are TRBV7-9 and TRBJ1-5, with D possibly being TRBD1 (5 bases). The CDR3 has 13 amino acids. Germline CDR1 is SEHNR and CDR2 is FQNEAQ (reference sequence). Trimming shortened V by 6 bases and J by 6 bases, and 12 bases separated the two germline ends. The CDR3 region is CASSLGAGQPQHF. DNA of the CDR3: TGTGCCAGCAGTCTTGGGGCCGGTCAGCCCCAGCATTTT.

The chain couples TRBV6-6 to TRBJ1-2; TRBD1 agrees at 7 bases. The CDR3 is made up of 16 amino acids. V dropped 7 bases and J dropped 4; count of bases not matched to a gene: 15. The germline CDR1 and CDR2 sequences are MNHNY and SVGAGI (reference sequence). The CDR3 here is CASTPGQSPLAYGYTF. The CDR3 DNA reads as TGTGCCAGCACTCCGGGACAGAGTCCTCTGGCCTATGGCTACACCTTC.

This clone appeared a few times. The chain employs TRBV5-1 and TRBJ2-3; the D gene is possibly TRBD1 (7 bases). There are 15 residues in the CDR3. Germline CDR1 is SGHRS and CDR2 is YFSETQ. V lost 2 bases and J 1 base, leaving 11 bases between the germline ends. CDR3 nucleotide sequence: TGCGCCAGCAGCTTTCAGGGGGGCGGCACAGATACGCAGTATTTT. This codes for CASSFQGGGTDTQYF.

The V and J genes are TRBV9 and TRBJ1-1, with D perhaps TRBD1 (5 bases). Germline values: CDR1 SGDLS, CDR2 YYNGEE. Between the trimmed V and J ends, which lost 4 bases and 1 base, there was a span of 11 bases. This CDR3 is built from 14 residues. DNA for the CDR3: TGTGCCAGCAGCCCACAGGTCTCGAACACTGAAGCTTTCTTT. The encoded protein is CASSPQVSNTEAFF. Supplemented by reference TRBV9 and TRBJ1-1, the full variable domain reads DSGVTQTPKHLITATGQRVTLRCSPRSGDLSVYWYQQSLDQGLQFLIQYYNGEERAKGNILERFSAQQFPDLHSELNLSSLELGDSALYFCASSPQVSNTEAFFGQGTRLTVV.

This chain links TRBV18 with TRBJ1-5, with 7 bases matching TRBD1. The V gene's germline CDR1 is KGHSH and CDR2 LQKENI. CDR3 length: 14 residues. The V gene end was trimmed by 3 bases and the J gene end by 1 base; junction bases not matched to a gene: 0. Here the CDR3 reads CASSPDRSNQPQHF. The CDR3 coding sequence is TGTGCCAGCTCACCGGACAGGAGCAATCAGCCCCAGCATTTT.

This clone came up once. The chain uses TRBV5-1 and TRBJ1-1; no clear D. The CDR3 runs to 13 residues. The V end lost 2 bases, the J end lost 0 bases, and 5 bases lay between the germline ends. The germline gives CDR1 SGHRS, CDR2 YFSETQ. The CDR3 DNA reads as TGCGCCAGCAGCTTCCAAATGAACACTGAAGCTTTCTTT. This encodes CASSFQMNTEAFF.

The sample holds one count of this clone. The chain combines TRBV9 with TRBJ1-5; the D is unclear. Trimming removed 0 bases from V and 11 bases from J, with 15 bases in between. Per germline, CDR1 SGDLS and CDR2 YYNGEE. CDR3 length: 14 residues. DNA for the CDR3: TGTGCCAGCAGCGTAGAAGCGTCTACCTCAGCCCAGCATTTT. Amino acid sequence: CASSVEASTSAQHF.

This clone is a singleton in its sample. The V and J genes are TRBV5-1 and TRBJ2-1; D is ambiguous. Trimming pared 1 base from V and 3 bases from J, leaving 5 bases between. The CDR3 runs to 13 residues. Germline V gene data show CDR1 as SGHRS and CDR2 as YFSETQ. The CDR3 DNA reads TGCGCCAGCAGCTTGCCGGGCTACAATGAGCAGTTCTTC. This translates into CASSLPGYNEQFF.

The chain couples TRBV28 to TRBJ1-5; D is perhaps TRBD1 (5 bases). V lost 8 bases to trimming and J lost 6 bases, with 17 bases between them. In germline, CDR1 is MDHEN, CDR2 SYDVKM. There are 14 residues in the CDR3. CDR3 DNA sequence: TGTGCCAGCGGGGGGGGATCGGCGGCTCAGCCCCAGCATTTT. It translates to CASGGGSAAQPQHF.

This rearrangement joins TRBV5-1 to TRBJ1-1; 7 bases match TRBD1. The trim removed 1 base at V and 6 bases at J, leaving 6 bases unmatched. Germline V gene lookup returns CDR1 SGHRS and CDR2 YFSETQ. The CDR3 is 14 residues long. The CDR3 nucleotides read TGCGCCAGCAGCTTGTCGGGAGGGGGCCCTGAAGCTTTCTTT. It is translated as CASSLSGGGPEAFF.

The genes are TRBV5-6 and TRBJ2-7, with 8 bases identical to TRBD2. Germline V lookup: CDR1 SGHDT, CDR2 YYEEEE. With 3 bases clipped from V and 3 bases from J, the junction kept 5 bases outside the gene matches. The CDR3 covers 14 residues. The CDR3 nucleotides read TGTGCCAGCAGCTCCGGGACTAGACACTACGAGCAGTACTTC. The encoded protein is CASSSGTRHYEQYF.

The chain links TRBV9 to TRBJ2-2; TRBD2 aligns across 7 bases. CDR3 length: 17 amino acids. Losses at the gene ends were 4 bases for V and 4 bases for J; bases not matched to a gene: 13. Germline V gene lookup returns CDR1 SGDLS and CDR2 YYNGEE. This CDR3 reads CASSLREGRVSTGELFF. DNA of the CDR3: TGTGCCAGCAGCCTTAGGGAGGGCAGGGTCAGCACCGGGGAGCTGTTTTTT.

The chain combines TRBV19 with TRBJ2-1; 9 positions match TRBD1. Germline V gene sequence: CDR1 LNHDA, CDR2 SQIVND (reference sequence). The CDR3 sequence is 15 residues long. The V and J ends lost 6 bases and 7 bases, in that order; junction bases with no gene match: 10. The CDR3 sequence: CASRVGQGKWNEQFF. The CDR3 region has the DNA TGTGCCAGTAGGGTAGGACAGGGGAAATGGAATGAGCAGTTCTTC.

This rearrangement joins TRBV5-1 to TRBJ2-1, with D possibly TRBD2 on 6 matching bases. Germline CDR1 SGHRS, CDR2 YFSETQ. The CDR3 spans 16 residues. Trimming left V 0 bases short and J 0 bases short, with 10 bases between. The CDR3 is CASSLVAGSSYNEQFF. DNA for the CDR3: TGCGCCAGCAGCTTGGTCGCGGGGAGCTCCTACAATGAGCAGTTCTTC.

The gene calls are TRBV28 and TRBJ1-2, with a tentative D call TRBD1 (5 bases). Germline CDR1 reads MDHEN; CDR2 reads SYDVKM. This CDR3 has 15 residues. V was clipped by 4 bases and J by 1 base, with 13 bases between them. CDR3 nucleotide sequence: TGTGCCAGCAGTTCCGCCGCAGGGATTAACTATGGCTACACCTTC. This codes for CASSSAAGINYGYTF.

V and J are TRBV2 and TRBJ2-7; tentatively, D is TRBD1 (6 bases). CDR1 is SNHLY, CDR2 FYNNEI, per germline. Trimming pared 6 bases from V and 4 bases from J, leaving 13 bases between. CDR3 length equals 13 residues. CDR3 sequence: CASRDRGQYEQYF. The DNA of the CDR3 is TGTGCCAGCAGGGACCGAGGACAGTACGAGCAGTACTTC.

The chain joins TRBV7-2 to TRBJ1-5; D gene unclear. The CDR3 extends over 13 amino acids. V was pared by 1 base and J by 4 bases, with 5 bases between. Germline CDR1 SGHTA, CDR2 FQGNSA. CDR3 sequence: CASSLEQNQPQHF. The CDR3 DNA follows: TGTGCCAGCAGCTTAGAACAGAATCAGCCCCAGCATTTT.

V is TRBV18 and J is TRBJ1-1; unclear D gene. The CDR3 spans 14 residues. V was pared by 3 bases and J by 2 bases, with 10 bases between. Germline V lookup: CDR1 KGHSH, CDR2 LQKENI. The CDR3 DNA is TGTGCCAGCTCACCGTCGGTTTCCAACACTGAAGCTTTCTTT. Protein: CASSPSVSNTEAFF.

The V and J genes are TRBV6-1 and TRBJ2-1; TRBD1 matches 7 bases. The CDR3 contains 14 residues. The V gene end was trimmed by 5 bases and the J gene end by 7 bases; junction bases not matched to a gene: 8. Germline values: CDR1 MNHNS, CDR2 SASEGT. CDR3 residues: CASSSHRGKNEQFF. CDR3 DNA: TGTGCCAGCAGTTCTCACAGGGGAAAAAATGAGCAGTTCTTC.

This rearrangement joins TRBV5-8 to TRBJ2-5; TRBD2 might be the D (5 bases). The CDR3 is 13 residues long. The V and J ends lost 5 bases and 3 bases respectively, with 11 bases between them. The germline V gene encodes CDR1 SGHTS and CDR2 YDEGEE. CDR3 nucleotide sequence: TGTGCCAGCAGTAAGGACTGGAAAGAGACCCAGTACTTC. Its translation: CASSKDWKETQYF. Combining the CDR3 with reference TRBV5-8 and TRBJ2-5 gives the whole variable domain EAGVTQSPTHLIKTRGQQATLRCSPISGHTSVYWYQQALGLGLQFLLWYDEGEERNRGNFPPRFSGRQFPNYSSELNVNALELEDSALYLCASSKDWKETQYFGPGTRLLVL.

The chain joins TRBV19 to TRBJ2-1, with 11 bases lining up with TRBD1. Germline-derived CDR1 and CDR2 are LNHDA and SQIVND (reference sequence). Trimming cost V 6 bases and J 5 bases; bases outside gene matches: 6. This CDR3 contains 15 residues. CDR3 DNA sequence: TGTGCCAGTAGCAGGGGGACAGGGGGACACAATGAGCAGTTCTTC. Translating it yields CASSRGTGGHNEQFF.

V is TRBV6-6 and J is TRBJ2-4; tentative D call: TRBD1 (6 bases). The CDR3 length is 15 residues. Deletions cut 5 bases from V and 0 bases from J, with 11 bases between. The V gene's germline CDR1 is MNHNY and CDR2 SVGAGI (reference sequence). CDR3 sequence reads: CASSTGQIAKNIQYF. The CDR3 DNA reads TGTGCCAGCAGTACTGGACAGATAGCCAAAAACATTCAGTACTTC.

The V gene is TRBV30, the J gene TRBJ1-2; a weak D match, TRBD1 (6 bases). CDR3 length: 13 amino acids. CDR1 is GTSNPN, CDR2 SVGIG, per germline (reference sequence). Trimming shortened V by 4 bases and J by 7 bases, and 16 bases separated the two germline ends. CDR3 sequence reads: CAWTAGALLGYTF. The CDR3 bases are TGTGCCTGGACGGCAGGGGCCCTTCTTGGCTACACCTTC. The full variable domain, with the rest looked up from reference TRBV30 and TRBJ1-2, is SQTIHQWPATLVQPVGSPLSLECTVEGTSNPNLYWYRQAAGRGLQLLFYSVGIGQISSEVPQNLSASRPQDRQFILSSKKLLLSDSGFYLCAWTAGALLGYTFGSGTRLTVV.

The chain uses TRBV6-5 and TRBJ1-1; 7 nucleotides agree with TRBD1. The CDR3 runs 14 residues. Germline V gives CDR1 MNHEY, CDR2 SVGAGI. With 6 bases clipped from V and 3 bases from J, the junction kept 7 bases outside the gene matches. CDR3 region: CASSREGAYTEAFF. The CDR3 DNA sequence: TGTGCCAGCAGCCGGGAGGGGGCGTACACTGAAGCTTTCTTT.